Following are 21 T cell receptor beta chains from one sample sequenced in a study of T cell responses to AZD1222 COVID-19 vaccine. The method was immunoSEQ multiplex PCR; TCRdb's version includes in-frame clones alone and lacks a portion of them. The sample contains roughly 120,000 clones, around 90% of which appear only once. The sequenced sample was peripheral blood, obtained on day 0 of AZD1222 vaccination. These receptors were taken from an adult in good health.

This clone appeared a few times. This chain links TRBV30 with TRBJ2-6; D is unresolved. There are 12 residues in the CDR3. V lost 3 bases, J lost 4 bases, and 4 bases lay in between. CDR1 is GTSNPN and CDR2 is SVGIG in the germline V gene (reference sequence). The CDR3 nucleotides are TGTGCCTGGAGGCCCGGGGCCAACGTCCTGACTTTC. Its protein is CAWRPGANVLTF.

V is TRBV18 and J is TRBJ1-1; D remains ambiguous. Trimming removed 3 bases at V and 1 base at J, with 9 bases between. Germline CDR1 is KGHSH and CDR2 is LQKENI. This CDR3 is built from 14 residues. The CDR3 here is CASSPPGRNTEAFF. In nucleotides, the CDR3 is TGTGCCAGCTCACCTCCAGGAAGGAACACTGAAGCTTTCTTT.

This clone was observed a single time. The V gene is TRBV7-2, the J gene TRBJ2-7, with TRBD2 matching 9 bases. Looked up from germline, CDR1 is SGHTA and CDR2 is FQGNSA. Trimming took 3 bases from V and 6 from J; bases not matched to a gene: 12. The CDR3 has 16 amino acids. CDR3 in DNA: TGTGCCAGCAGCTTGGGCGTAGCGGGAGCCTGGGGCGAGCAGTACTTC. Residues: CASSLGVAGAWGEQYF. Combining the CDR3 with reference TRBV7-2 and TRBJ2-7 gives the whole variable domain GAGVSQSPSNKVTEKGKDVELRCDPISGHTALYWYRQSLGQGLEFLIYFQGNSAPDKSGLPSDRFSAERTGGSVSTLTIQRTQQEDSAVYLCASSLGVAGAWGEQYFGPGTRLTVT.

This clone was seen a single time. The rearrangement links TRBV27 to TRBJ1-1; D remains unclear. Per germline, CDR1 MNHEY and CDR2 SMNVEV (reference sequence). V lost 2 bases, J lost 0 bases, and 10 bases lay in between. This CDR3 comprises 15 residues. CDR3 DNA sequence: TGTGCCAGCAGTTTAGTACACAGCCTGAACACTGAAGCTTTCTTT. Amino acids: CASSLVHSLNTEAFF.

The rearrangement links TRBV7-2 to TRBJ2-7, with D perhaps being TRBD1 or TRBD2 (5 bases each). The CDR3 is made up of 16 amino acids. Trimming removed 7 bases at V and 9 bases at J, with 28 bases between. Per germline, CDR1 SGHTA and CDR2 FQGNSA. The CDR3 is CASTSMGPGAGPGQYF. The CDR3 bases are TGTGCCAGCACCTCAATGGGGCCCGGTGCGGGCCCCGGGCAGTACTTC.

V and J are TRBV6-5 and TRBJ1-6; D gene uncertain. V was trimmed by 6 bases and J by 8 bases, leaving 8 bases between them. CDR3 length: 12 residues. CDR1 and CDR2 (germline): MNHEY, SVGAGI. The CDR3 protein is CASRVLDSPLHF. CDR3 nucleotide sequence: TGTGCCAGCAGGGTGCTTGATTCACCCCTCCACTTT.

This chain connects TRBV3-1 (or the pseudogene TRBV3-2) to TRBJ1-6, with TRBD1 matching over 9 bases. Per germline, CDR1 LGHDT and CDR2 YNNKEL (reference sequence). V lost 4 bases, J lost 4 bases, and 5 bases stayed unmatched. The CDR3 covers 16 residues. CDR3 amino acids: CASSPRQGDYNSPLHF. The CDR3 DNA sequence: TGTGCCAGCAGCCCCCGACAGGGGGATTATAATTCACCCCTCCACTTT.

The rearrangement links TRBV25-1 to TRBJ1-5; D unresolved. Germline CDR1 is MGHDK and CDR2 is SYGVNS. Trimming shortened V by 2 bases and J by 5 bases, and 16 bases separated the two germline ends. The CDR3 contains 16 residues. The CDR3: CASSELWARRDQPQHF. CDR3 DNA: TGTGCCAGCAGTGAACTCTGGGCGCGGAGGGATCAGCCCCAGCATTTT.

The genes are TRBV20-1 and TRBJ2-5, with 10 bases identical to TRBD2. V lost 3 bases, J lost 2 bases, and 0 bases stayed unmatched. The CDR3 has 13 amino acids. Germline loops: CDR1 DFQATT, CDR2 SNEGSKA (reference sequence). CDR3 nucleotides: TGCAGTGCTAGTAGCGGGGGGCAAGAGACCCAGTACTTC. Protein sequence: CSASSGGQETQYF.

This clone appeared once. This chain links TRBV9 with TRBJ2-2; no clear D. Germline values: CDR1 SGDLS, CDR2 YYNGEE. The CDR3 has 15 residues. Trimming removed 3 bases at V and 1 base at J, with 10 bases between. DNA for the CDR3: TGTGCCAGCAGCGACCGGACGGAGAACACCGGGGAGCTGTTTTTT. Translation gives CASSDRTENTGELFF. The entire variable domain, with the rest obtained from reference TRBV9 and TRBJ2-2, is as follows: DSGVTQTPKHLITATGQRVTLRCSPRSGDLSVYWYQQSLDQGLQFLIQYYNGEERAKGNILERFSAQQFPDLHSELNLSSLELGDSALYFCASSDRTENTGELFFGEGSRLTVL.

The V gene is TRBV12-3 or TRBV12-4, the J gene TRBJ1-2, with 8 bases lining up with TRBD1. This CDR3 contains 13 residues. The junction had 5 bases not matched to a gene; V was cut back by 6 bases and J by 5 bases. For the CDR3, the DNA is TGTGCCAGCAGCCCGCGACAGGGGTATGGCTACACCTTC. Protein: CASSPRQGYGYTF.

V and J are TRBV7-8 and TRBJ1-1; D remains ambiguous. Trimming cost V 4 bases and J 11 bases, with 23 bases left between them. The germline V gene encodes CDR1 SGHVS and CDR2 FQNEAQ. The CDR3 has 15 amino acids. This CDR3 reads CASSSVPAQPGRAFF. The CDR3 nucleotides are TGTGCCAGCAGCTCTGTCCCGGCCCAACCAGGACGGGCTTTCTTT.

The rearrangement links TRBV15 to TRBJ2-7; D tentatively fits TRBD1 or TRBD2 (6 bases each). The CDR3 runs to 16 residues. CDR1 LNHNV and CDR2 YYDKDF come from the germline V gene (reference sequence). Trimming took off 1 base at V and 2 bases at J, with 15 bases between the two ends. The CDR3 region is CATSRVGGGPPYEQYF. The CDR3 DNA sequence: TGTGCCACCAGCAGAGTTGGTGGGGGGCCCCCCTACGAGCAGTACTTC.

The chain carries TRBV7-2 and TRBJ1-2, with 8 bases aligning to TRBD1. The CDR3 consists of 14 residues. CDR1 is SGHTA and CDR2 is FQGNSA in the germline V gene. Germline trimming cut 5 bases from V and 0 bases from J; bases unmatched to any gene: 2. The CDR3 loop reads CASSGGQANYGYTF. CDR3 nucleotides: TGTGCCAGCAGCGGGGGACAGGCTAACTATGGCTACACCTTC. Supplemented by reference TRBV7-2 and TRBJ1-2, the full variable domain reads GAGVSQSPSNKVTEKGKDVELRCDPISGHTALYWYRQSLGQGLEFLIYFQGNSAPDKSGLPSDRFSAERTGGSVSTLTIQRTQQEDSAVYLCASSGGQANYGYTFGSGTRLTVV.

V usage is TRBV30 and J usage is TRBJ2-6; D is undetermined. Germline CDR1 is GTSNPN and CDR2 is SVGIG (reference sequence). V was trimmed by 3 bases and J by 2 bases, leaving 5 bases between them. This CDR3 contains 13 residues. CDR3 bases: TGTGCCTGGAGGGTAGCTGGGGCCAACGTCCTGACTTTC. It is translated as CAWRVAGANVLTF.

V and J are TRBV9 and TRBJ2-7, with TRBD1 matching 8 bases. The CDR3 runs to 16 residues. Trimming at V came to 4 bases and at J to 4 bases, leaving 13 bases not matched to a gene. Germline V lookup: CDR1 SGDLS, CDR2 YYNGEE. Here the CDR3 reads CASSPPAGQAQYEQYF. CDR3 nucleotide sequence: TGTGCCAGCAGCCCTCCGGCGGGACAGGCCCAATACGAGCAGTACTTC.

The chain has TRBV7-8 and TRBJ1-5, with 7 nucleotides matching TRBD1. V dropped 1 base and J dropped 7; count of bases not matched to a gene: 4. CDR1 and CDR2 from the germline V gene are SGHVS and FQNEAQ. This CDR3 has 14 residues. The CDR3: CASSLEGAGQPQHF. For the CDR3, the DNA is TGTGCCAGCAGCTTAGAGGGGGCAGGACAGCCCCAGCATTTT.

The rearrangement uses TRBV9 and TRBJ2-2; D uncertain. Germline assignment: CDR1 SGDLS and CDR2 YYNGEE. Trimming cost V 4 bases and J 8 bases, with 9 bases left between them. The CDR3 loop spans 12 amino acids. The CDR3 reads CASSLTMGELFF. The DNA for the CDR3 is TGTGCCAGCAGCCTAACGATGGGGGAGCTGTTTTTT.

The chain uses TRBV18 and TRBJ2-3; D is unclear. V lost 3 bases and J lost 2, with 9 bases in between. Germline V lookup: CDR1 KGHSH, CDR2 LQKENI. The CDR3 runs 14 residues. The CDR3 coding sequence is TGTGCCAGCTCACCGGGTCTCGACACAGATACGCAGTATTTT. Its translation: CASSPGLDTDTQYF.

The V call is TRBV3-1 (or the pseudogene TRBV3-2), the J call TRBJ2-5, with D perhaps TRBD1 (6 bases). V was cut by 0 bases and J by 5 bases, with 19 bases left in between. The V gene's germline CDR1 is LGHDT and CDR2 YNNKEL (reference sequence). The CDR3 has 17 amino acids. The DNA of the CDR3 is TGTGCCAGCAGCCAAGATCAGTCTAGCCCTCAGGGGGAGACCCAGTACTTC. Translated, it gives CASSQDQSSPQGETQYF.

The V call is TRBV4-2, the J call TRBJ1-5, with D possibly being TRBD1 (5 bases). Between the trimmed V and J ends, which lost 4 bases and 4 bases, there was a span of 11 bases. The CDR3 has 14 amino acids. Germline V gene lookup returns CDR1 LGHNA and CDR2 YNFKEQ. As DNA, the CDR3 is TGTGCCAGCAGCCGGGACTTCTCGAATCAGCCCCAGCATTTT. Translation: CASSRDFSNQPQHF.